The T cell receptor beta chain described here comes from a study of cytomegalovirus exposure and HLA in healthy donors. Study background: Ancestry clustering placed roughly 86% of roughly 400 genotyped donors in the Caucasian-associated cluster.

The primer mix had 60 Vbeta and 13 Jbeta primers. Assay used: immunoSEQ multiplex PCR; TCRdb lists only in-frame clones, some missing. The table includes fewer than 120,000 clones, 60% to 85% detected once. The CDR3 has 15 residues. V was pared by 4 bases and J by 7 bases, with 20 bases between. Germline V CDR1 and CDR2: SGDLS, YYNGEE. At the time of sampling, donors were nominally healthy, though unrecorded immune exposures were likely. The clonotype was recovered from a woman under 40 in good health and CMV-seronegative. The sequencing sample was made of PBMCs. The rearrangement links TRBV9 to TRBJ1-2; D is possibly TRBD1 (6 bases). CDR3 nucleotides: TGTGCCAGCAGCTCATCCTCCAGGGACACACTTGGCTACACCTTC. Translating it yields CASSSSSRDTLGYTF. Filled out from reference TRBV9 and TRBJ1-2, the complete variable domain reads DSGVTQTPKHLITATGQRVTLRCSPRSGDLSVYWYQQSLDQGLQFLIQYYNGEERAKGNILERFSAQQFPDLHSELNLSSLELGDSALYFCASSSSSRDTLGYTFGSGTRLTVV.